The 32 T cell receptor beta chains presented below share a single source sample, sequenced in a study of blood T cell repertoires in COVID-19. The repertoire was sequenced with immunoSEQ multiplex PCR; TCRdb's copy has only in-frame clones and lacks some. The sample has 350,000 or so clones, approximately 89% seen once; the top ten hold under 5%. Sequenced input: peripheral blood. These receptors all come from a woman aged 60 to 75 with COVID-19, enrolled during active disease.

The chain is built from TRBV6-5 and TRBJ1-5, with 9 bases that match TRBD1. This CDR3 spans 15 amino acids. V was clipped by 6 bases and J by 6 bases; unmatched bases: 9. Per the germline V gene, CDR1 is MNHEY and CDR2 is SVGAGI. The CDR3 sequence is CASRSGTGNTQPQHF. The CDR3 region has the DNA TGTGCCAGCAGGTCCGGGACAGGGAATACTCAGCCCCAGCATTTT.

This chain links TRBV6-5 with TRBJ2-7; 9 bases match TRBD1. V shed 0 bases, J shed 2 bases, and the junction held 2 bases outside the gene matches. The CDR3 runs to 15 residues. Looked up from germline, CDR1 is MNHEY and CDR2 is SVGAGI. The chain's CDR3 is CASSYSGQGAYEQYF. Here the CDR3 DNA reads TGTGCCAGCAGTTACTCGGGACAGGGCGCCTACGAGCAGTACTTC.

The chain employs TRBV19 and TRBJ1-5; TRBD1 matches at 9 bases. V dropped 7 bases and J dropped 6; count of bases not matched to a gene: 16. The CDR3 spans 17 residues. Germline CDR1 and CDR2: LNHDA and SQIVND (reference sequence). The CDR3 is CASISGTGRIVGQPQHF. CDR3 in DNA: TGTGCCAGTATATCCGGGACAGGGAGGATTGTCGGTCAGCCCCAGCATTTT.

This clone was found once. The chain has TRBV5-1 and TRBJ2-2, with 9 bases lining up with TRBD2. The V and J ends lost 4 bases and 6 bases, in that order; junction bases with no gene match: 7. Germline CDR1 and CDR2: SGHRS and YFSETQ. The CDR3 is made up of 15 amino acids. CDR3 region: CASSTGTSWAGELFF. CDR3 nucleotides: TGCGCCAGCAGCACGGGGACTAGCTGGGCCGGGGAGCTGTTTTTT.

V gene TRBV27 combines with J gene TRBJ1-6, with 10 bases matching TRBD1. V was clipped by 5 bases and J by 10 bases; unmatched bases: 11. From germline, CDR1 is MNHEY and CDR2 SMNVEV (reference sequence). This CDR3 has 16 amino acids. The CDR3 reads CASSTRTGGFGSPLHF. Here the CDR3 DNA reads TGTGCCAGCAGTACCCGGACAGGGGGGTTCGGGTCACCCCTCCACTTT.

The chain recombines TRBV24-1 with TRBJ1-5; maybe TRBD1 (5 bases). Germline lookup yields CDR1 KGHDR and CDR2 SFDVKD. The CDR3 sequence is 15 residues long. The V end lost 5 bases, the J end lost 2 bases, and 12 bases lay between the germline ends. In DNA, the CDR3 is TGTGCCACCAGTGCTCCTGGGGGGGGCAATCAGCCCCAGCATTTT. Encoded protein: CATSAPGGGNQPQHF.

The gene calls are TRBV12-3 or TRBV12-4 and TRBJ2-1, with 9 bases fitting TRBD1. CDR3 length: 13 amino acids. V shed 5 bases, J shed 6 bases, and the junction held 2 bases outside the gene matches. The CDR3 nucleotides are TGTGCCAGCAGTGTGGACAGGGGCAATGAGCAGTTCTTC. The encoded protein is CASSVDRGNEQFF.

The V and J genes are TRBV2 and TRBJ2-7, with D possibly TRBD1 on 6 matching bases. V lost 6 bases, J lost 7 bases, and 16 bases lay in between. CDR3 length equals 13 residues. Germline CDR1 is SNHLY and CDR2 is FYNNEI. CDR3 loop: CASSVGHKREQYF. The DNA for the CDR3 is TGTGCCAGCAGCGTGGGACATAAGAGGGAGCAGTACTTC.

The chain joins TRBV7-9 to TRBJ1-2; 7 bases agree with TRBD1. Per germline, CDR1 SEHNR and CDR2 FQNEAQ (reference sequence). The CDR3 loop spans 15 amino acids. With V trimmed by 5 bases and J by 4 bases, 10 bases remained unmatched. The CDR3 nucleotides read TGTGCCAGCAGCCCAGACAGGGTAATAAGCTATGGCTACACCTTC. Protein: CASSPDRVISYGYTF.

The V call is TRBV4-1, the J call TRBJ1-2, with TRBD1 as a possible D gene (6 bases). Trimming shortened V by 3 bases and J by 0 bases, and 14 bases separated the two germline ends. The germline CDR1 and CDR2 sequences are MGHRA and YSYEKL. The CDR3 sequence is 16 residues long. Here the CDR3 DNA reads TGCGCCAGCAGCCACTCCGGAGGGGGGGCTAACTATGGCTACACCTTC. It translates to CASSHSGGGANYGYTF.

The count of this clone is one. This chain uses TRBV4-2 with TRBJ1-6; no reliable D call. Germline values: CDR1 LGHNA, CDR2 YNFKEQ. The CDR3 covers 14 residues. The ends were cut back, 0 bases at V and 3 bases at J, with 3 bases in the middle. The DNA of the CDR3 is TGTGCCAGCAGCCAAGACAGCTATAATTCACCCCTCCACTTT. Its translation is CASSQDSYNSPLHF.

The chain combines TRBV28 with TRBJ1-1; no reliable D call. Trimming cost V 9 bases and J 4 bases, with 12 bases left between them. CDR1 and CDR2 (germline): MDHEN, SYDVKM. The CDR3 is 12 residues long. This chain's CDR3 is CASGLSGTEAFF. The CDR3 DNA follows: TGTGCCAGTGGACTATCAGGCACTGAAGCTTTCTTT.

The rearrangement links TRBV6-5 to TRBJ1-1, with D tentatively TRBD1 (5 bases). Germline lookup yields CDR1 MNHEY and CDR2 SVGAGI. Deletions cut 6 bases from V and 2 bases from J, with 16 bases between. The CDR3 sequence is 15 residues long. The CDR3 here is CASSFGQKPNTEAFF. The CDR3 DNA reads TGTGCCAGCAGCTTCGGACAAAAGCCTAACACTGAAGCTTTCTTT.

The V and J genes are TRBV18 and TRBJ2-5, with D unclear. From germline, CDR1 is KGHSH and CDR2 LQKENI. CDR3 length equals 14 residues. The germline V and J ends were trimmed by 0 bases and 4 bases, with 9 bases remaining between them. The CDR3 bases are TGTGCCAGCTCACCACCGACTTTACGAGAGACCCAGTACTTC. This encodes CASSPPTLRETQYF.

In its sample, this clone was seen once. This rearrangement joins TRBV5-1 to TRBJ2-3, with TRBD2 matching 11 bases. Trimming took 0 bases from V and 2 from J; bases not matched to a gene: 2. CDR1 SGHRS and CDR2 YFSETQ come from the germline V gene. This CDR3 spans 16 amino acids. CDR3 residues: CASSLELAGATDTQYF. DNA of the CDR3: TGCGCCAGCAGCTTGGAACTAGCGGGGGCCACAGATACGCAGTATTTT.

The chain is built from TRBV10-3 and TRBJ2-7; 9 nucleotides line up with TRBD1. CDR3 size: 12 residues. Germline V lookup: CDR1 ENHRY, CDR2 SYGVKD. The V and J ends lost 6 bases and 5 bases, in that order; junction bases with no gene match: 2. The CDR3 DNA sequence: TGTGCCATCAGAGGGACAGGGAACGAGCAGTACTTC. Translated: CAIRGTGNEQYF.

This chain connects TRBV12-3 or TRBV12-4 to TRBJ1-5; D might be TRBD1 (5 bases). There are 13 residues in the CDR3. V was trimmed by 3 bases and J by 11 bases, leaving 14 bases between them. Here the CDR3 reads CASSLVQGGSQHF. The DNA for the CDR3 is TGTGCCAGCAGTTTGGTTCAGGGAGGGTCCCAGCATTTT.

The chain has TRBV24-1 and TRBJ2-1; 9 bases map to TRBD2. CDR1 and CDR2 (germline): KGHDR, SFDVKD. The CDR3 contains 13 residues. The ends lost 6 bases at V and 4 bases at J; junction bases unmatched: 0. For the CDR3, the DNA is TGTGCCACCAGTAGCGGGGGGTACAATGAGCAGTTCTTC. Residues: CATSSGGYNEQFF.

The V and J genes are TRBV5-6 and TRBJ2-7; TRBD2 aligns across 9 bases. The CDR3 contains 15 residues. The germline V gene encodes CDR1 SGHDT and CDR2 YYEEEE. The junction had 7 bases not matched to a gene; V was cut back by 4 bases and J by 2 bases. Here the CDR3 DNA reads TGTGCCAGCAGCACGGGTGCGGGGGGGCCCTACGAGCAGTACTTC. This codes for CASSTGAGGPYEQYF.

The V and J genes are TRBV14 and TRBJ2-2; D is unclear. The CDR3 is made up of 15 amino acids. Trimming stripped 1 base from V and 2 bases from J, with 8 bases between. Germline assignment: CDR1 SGHDN and CDR2 FVKESK. The CDR3: CASSQVFPNTGELFF. The CDR3, as DNA: TGTGCCAGCAGCCAAGTCTTCCCTAACACCGGGGAGCTGTTTTTT.

The rearrangement links TRBV12-3 or TRBV12-4 to TRBJ2-5, with D uncertain. The CDR3 extends over 12 amino acids. The V and J ends lost 5 bases and 5 bases respectively, with 9 bases between them. CDR3 nucleotides: TGTGCCAGCAGTCCCATCGGTGAGACCCAGTACTTC. Residues: CASSPIGETQYF.

The rearrangement joins TRBV4-2 to TRBJ2-3, with 7 bases lining up with TRBD2. The CDR3 is 15 residues long. The trim removed 1 base at V and 6 bases at J, leaving 7 bases unmatched. Looked up from germline, CDR1 is LGHNA and CDR2 is YNFKEQ. CDR3 in DNA: TGTGCCAGCAGCCAAGTGGGGGGGGGTAGCGATACGCAGTATTTT. Amino acids: CASSQVGGGSDTQYF.

The J gene is TRBJ2-7, the V gene TRBV7-9; D not resolved. CDR1 SEHNR and CDR2 FQNEAQ come from the germline V gene (reference sequence). The CDR3 length is 11 residues. V was cut by 2 bases and J by 5 bases, with 4 bases left in between. CDR3 in amino acids: CASSLRDEQYF. CDR3 sequence (DNA): TGTGCCAGCAGCTTACGGGACGAGCAGTACTTC. The variable domain in full, completed from reference TRBV7-9 and TRBJ2-7, reads DTGVSQNPRHKITKRGQNVTFRCDPISEHNRLYWYRQTLGQGPEFLTYFQNEAQLEKSRLLSDRFSAERPKGSFSTLEIQRTEQGDSAMYLCASSLRDEQYFGPGTRLTVT.

V is TRBV6-5 and J is TRBJ1-2, with 8 bases aligning to TRBD1. There are 15 residues in the CDR3. Germline trimming cut 6 bases from V and 5 bases from J; bases unmatched to any gene: 11. Germline CDR1 reads MNHEY; CDR2 reads SVGAGI. CDR3 bases: TGTGCCAGCAGGGTTTACGACAGGGGACCTTATGGCTACACCTTC. Amino acid sequence: CASRVYDRGPYGYTF.

CDR3 sequence: CASSSLDGYTF. CDR3 nucleotide sequence: TGTGCCAGCTCATCCTTAGATGGCTACACCTTC. J is TRBJ1-2 and V is TRBV18; D is undetermined. Germline V gene lookup returns CDR1 KGHSH and CDR2 LQKENI. The CDR3 is made up of 11 amino acids. The V gene lost 5 bases and the J gene lost 6 bases, with 7 bases spanning the gap.

The chain couples TRBV7-3 to TRBJ2-3; D remains unclear. The ends were cut back, 11 bases at V and 1 base at J, with 10 bases in the middle. Germline CDR1 and CDR2: SGHTA and FQGTGA. This CDR3 comprises 12 residues. CDR3 nucleotides: TGTGCCGGGCCCCTGTGCACAGATACGCAGTATTTT. It yields the protein CAGPLCTDTQYF.

The V and J genes are TRBV19 and TRBJ2-1; D might be TRBD1 (6 bases). This CDR3 is built from 14 residues. Per the germline V gene, CDR1 is LNHDA and CDR2 is SQIVND (reference sequence). The ends were cut back, 7 bases at V and 4 bases at J, with 14 bases in the middle. In DNA form, the CDR3 reads TGTGCCAGTACTCAACTAGACAGGTACAATGAGCAGTTCTTC. This gives the protein CASTQLDRYNEQFF.

The rearrangement links TRBV7-9 to TRBJ2-1; D is possibly TRBD1 (5 bases). The CDR3 runs 14 residues. V lost 4 bases and J 7 bases, leaving 14 bases between the germline ends. CDR1 SEHNR and CDR2 FQNEAQ come from the germline V gene (reference sequence). CDR3 DNA sequence: TGTGCCAGCAGCTCCCAAGGGGTTGATAATGAGCAGTTCTTC. Translating gives CASSSQGVDNEQFF.

The chain has TRBV3-1 (or the pseudogene TRBV3-2) and TRBJ2-5, with D perhaps TRBD2 (5 bases). The CDR3 consists of 18 residues. Trimming pared 3 bases from V and 1 base from J, leaving 21 bases between. CDR1 LGHDT and CDR2 YNNKEL come from the germline V gene (reference sequence). The CDR3, as DNA: TGTGCCAGCAGCCATCCAAAGGGAGCTCCCGGGGTCCAAGAGACCCAGTACTTC. Translation: CASSHPKGAPGVQETQYF.

The chain combines TRBV4-1 with TRBJ1-1; D perhaps matches TRBD1 (5 bases). V was trimmed by 0 bases and J by 0 bases, leaving 17 bases between them. Germline-derived CDR1 and CDR2 are MGHRA and YSYEKL. The CDR3 spans 18 residues. The CDR3, as DNA: TGCGCCAGCAGCCAAGATGCTCACAGGCTTTTCATGAACACTGAAGCTTTCTTT. The encoded protein is CASSQDAHRLFMNTEAFF.

The chain uses TRBV19 and TRBJ1-2; no definite D call. The CDR3 is 14 amino acids. CDR1 LNHDA and CDR2 SQIVND come from the germline V gene (reference sequence). The V and J ends lost 7 bases and 4 bases respectively, with 16 bases between them. CDR3 loop: CASTPRRDFYGYTF. CDR3 DNA: TGTGCCAGTACCCCAAGGAGAGATTTCTATGGCTACACCTTC.

The chain employs TRBV6-5 and TRBJ1-6; tentatively, D is TRBD1 (5 bases). The CDR3 sequence is 15 residues long. Trimming left V 6 bases short and J 6 bases short, with 15 bases between. Germline V gives CDR1 MNHEY, CDR2 SVGAGI. The CDR3 is CASSLLGHANSPLHF. DNA for the CDR3: TGTGCCAGCAGCCTACTCGGACACGCTAATTCACCCCTCCACTTT.